The clone carrying this TCR beta chain was observed a few times. The antigen remains unidentified. This sample is drawn from a study of type 1 regulatory T cells. About the research overall: An in vitro protocol generated T-allo10, a Tr1-enriched, alloantigen-specific CD4 T cell product. Study observations and caveats: Tr1 cells had a more restricted TCR repertoire than non-Tr1 cells.

The CDR3 extends over 14 amino acids. The V and J ends lost 4 bases and 8 bases respectively, with 14 bases between them. The germline V gene encodes CDR1 SNHLY and CDR2 FYNNEI. MiXCR, run by TCRdb on the reads, gives a single entry per CDR3 protein. Here the sample spans roughly 71,000 distinct CDR3 sequences, less than 25% being singletons. The chain couples TRBV2 to TRBJ1-4; tentative D call: TRBD1 (6 bases). Sequencing was performed on cultured type 1 regulatory T (Tr1) cells, either the whole culture or a sorted fraction (not recorded which). This sequence originates from a human donor in good health. The CDR3 nucleotides are TGTGCCAGCAGTGCCCGGGGGCCGGTGGAAAAACTGTTTTTT. Translated: CASSARGPVEKLFF.